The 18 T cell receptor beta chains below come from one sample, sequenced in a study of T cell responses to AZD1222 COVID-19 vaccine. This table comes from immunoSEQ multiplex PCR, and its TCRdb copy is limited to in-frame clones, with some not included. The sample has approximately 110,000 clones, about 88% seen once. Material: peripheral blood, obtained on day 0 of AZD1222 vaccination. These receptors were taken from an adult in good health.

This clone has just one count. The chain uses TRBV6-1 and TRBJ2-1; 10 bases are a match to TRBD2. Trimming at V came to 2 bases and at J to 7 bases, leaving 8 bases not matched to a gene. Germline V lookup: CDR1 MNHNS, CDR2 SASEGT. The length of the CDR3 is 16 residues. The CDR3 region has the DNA TGTGCCAGCAGTGAACAAAGCGGGAGGGGTAGAAATGAGCAGTTCTTC. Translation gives CASSEQSGRGRNEQFF.

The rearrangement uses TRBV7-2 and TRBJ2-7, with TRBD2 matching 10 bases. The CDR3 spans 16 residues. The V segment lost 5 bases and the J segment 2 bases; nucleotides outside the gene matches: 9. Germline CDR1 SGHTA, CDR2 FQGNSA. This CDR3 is CASSPRLAGDPYEQYF. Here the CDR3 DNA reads TGTGCCAGCAGCCCCCGGCTAGCGGGGGATCCCTACGAGCAGTACTTC.

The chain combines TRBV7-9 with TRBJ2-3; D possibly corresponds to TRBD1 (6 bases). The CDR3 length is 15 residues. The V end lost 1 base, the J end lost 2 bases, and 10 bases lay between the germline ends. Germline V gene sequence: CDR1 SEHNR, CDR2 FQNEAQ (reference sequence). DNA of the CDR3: TGTGCCAGCAGCTTAGAGGGACACTTCACAGATACGCAGTATTTT. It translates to CASSLEGHFTDTQYF. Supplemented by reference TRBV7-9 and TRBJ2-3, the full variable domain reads DTGVSQNPRHKITKRGQNVTFRCDPISEHNRLYWYRQTLGQGPEFLTYFQNEAQLEKSRLLSDRFSAERPKGSFSTLEIQRTEQGDSAMYLCASSLEGHFTDTQYFGPGTRLTVL.

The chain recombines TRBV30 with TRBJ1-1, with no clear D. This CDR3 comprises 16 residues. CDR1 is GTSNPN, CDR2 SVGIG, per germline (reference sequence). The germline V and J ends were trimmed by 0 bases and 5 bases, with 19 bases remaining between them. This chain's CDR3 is CAWSVTVASAGTEAFF. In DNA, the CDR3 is TGTGCCTGGAGTGTAACGGTGGCTTCAGCGGGAACTGAAGCTTTCTTT.

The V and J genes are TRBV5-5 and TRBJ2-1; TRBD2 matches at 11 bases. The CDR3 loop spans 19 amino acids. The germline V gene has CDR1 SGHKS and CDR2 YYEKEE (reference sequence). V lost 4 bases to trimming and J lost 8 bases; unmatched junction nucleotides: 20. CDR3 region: CASSPSLFYSGGAIHEQFF. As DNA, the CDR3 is TGTGCCAGCAGCCCCTCCCTGTTTTATAGCGGGGGGGCCATCCATGAGCAGTTCTTC.

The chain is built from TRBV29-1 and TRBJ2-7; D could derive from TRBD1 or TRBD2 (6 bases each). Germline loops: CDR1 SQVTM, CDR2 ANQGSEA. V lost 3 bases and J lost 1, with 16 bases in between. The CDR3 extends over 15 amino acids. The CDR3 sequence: CSVDGPGGGSYEQYF. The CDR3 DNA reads TGCAGCGTTGATGGGCCTGGAGGGGGTTCCTACGAGCAGTACTTC.

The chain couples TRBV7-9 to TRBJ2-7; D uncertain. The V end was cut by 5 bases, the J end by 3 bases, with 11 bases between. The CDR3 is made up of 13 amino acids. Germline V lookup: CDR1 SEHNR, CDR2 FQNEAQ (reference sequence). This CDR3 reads CASSPQADYEQYF. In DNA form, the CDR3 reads TGTGCCAGCAGCCCCCAGGCGGACTACGAGCAGTACTTC.

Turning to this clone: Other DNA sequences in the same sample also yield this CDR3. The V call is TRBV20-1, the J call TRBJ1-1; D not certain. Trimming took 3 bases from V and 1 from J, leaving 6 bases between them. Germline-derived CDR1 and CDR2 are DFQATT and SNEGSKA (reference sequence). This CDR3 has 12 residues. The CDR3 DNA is TGCAGTGCTAGTTCGTCGAACACTGAAGCTTTCTTT. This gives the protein CSASSSNTEAFF.

The DNA for the CDR3 is TGTGCCAGCAGCTCATCCGGGACAGGGGTCTATGGCTACACCTTC. Its translation is CASSSSGTGVYGYTF. The V gene is TRBV7-2, the J gene TRBJ1-2, with TRBD1 matching 10 bases. Losses at the gene ends were 4 bases for V and 4 bases for J; bases not matched to a gene: 6. The CDR3 length is 15 residues. Germline CDR1 and CDR2: SGHTA and FQGNSA. Full variable domain (rest looked up from reference TRBV7-2 and TRBJ1-2): GAGVSQSPSNKVTEKGKDVELRCDPISGHTALYWYRQSLGQGLEFLIYFQGNSAPDKSGLPSDRFSAERTGGSVSTLTIQRTQQEDSAVYLCASSSSGTGVYGYTFGSGTRLTVV.

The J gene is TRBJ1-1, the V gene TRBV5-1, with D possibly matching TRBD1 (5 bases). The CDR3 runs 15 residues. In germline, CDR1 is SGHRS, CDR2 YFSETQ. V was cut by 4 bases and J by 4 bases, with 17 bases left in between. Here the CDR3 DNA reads TGCGCCAGCAGCCCCCCAGGGACGTCGGGCACTGAAGCTTTCTTT. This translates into CASSPPGTSGTEAFF.

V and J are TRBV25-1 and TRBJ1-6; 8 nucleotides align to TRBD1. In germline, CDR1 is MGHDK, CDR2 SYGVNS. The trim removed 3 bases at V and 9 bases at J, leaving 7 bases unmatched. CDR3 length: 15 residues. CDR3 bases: TGTGCCAGCAGTGATCGACAGGGGAGGATTTCACCCCTCCACTTT. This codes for CASSDRQGRISPLHF.

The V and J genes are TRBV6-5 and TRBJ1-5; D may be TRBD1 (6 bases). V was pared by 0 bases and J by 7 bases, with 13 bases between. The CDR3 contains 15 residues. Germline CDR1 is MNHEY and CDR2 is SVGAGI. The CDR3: CASSYSIQGEQPQHF. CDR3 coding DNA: TGTGCCAGCAGTTACTCGATACAGGGTGAACAGCCCCAGCATTTT.

The DNA for the CDR3 is TGTGCCAGCAGCCAAGATACAGGGCAGGGGAATTCACCCCTCCACTTT. It encodes CASSQDTGQGNSPLHF. The chain recombines TRBV14 with TRBJ1-6; TRBD1 is a possible D gene (6 bases). V was clipped by 0 bases and J by 7 bases, with 13 bases between them. The germline V gene has CDR1 SGHDN and CDR2 FVKESK. The CDR3 loop spans 16 amino acids.

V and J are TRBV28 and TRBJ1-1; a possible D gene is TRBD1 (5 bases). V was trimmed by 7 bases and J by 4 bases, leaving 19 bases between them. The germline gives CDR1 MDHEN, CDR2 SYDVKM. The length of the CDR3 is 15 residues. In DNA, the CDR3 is TGTGCCAGCACCATCGACCCCCAGGGAGGCACTGAAGCTTTCTTT. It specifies CASTIDPQGGTEAFF.

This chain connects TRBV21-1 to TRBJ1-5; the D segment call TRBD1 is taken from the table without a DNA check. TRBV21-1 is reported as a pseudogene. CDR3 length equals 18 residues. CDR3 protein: CASSKAADRGPSNQPQHF. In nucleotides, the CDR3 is TGTGCCAGCAGCAAAGCAGCAGACAGGGGGCCTAGCAATCAGCCCCAGCATTTT.

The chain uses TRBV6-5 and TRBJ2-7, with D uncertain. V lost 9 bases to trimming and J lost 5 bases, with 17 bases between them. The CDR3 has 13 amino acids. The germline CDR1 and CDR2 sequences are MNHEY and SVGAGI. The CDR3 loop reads CASNPGAHDEQYF. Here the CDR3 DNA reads TGTGCCAGTAACCCTGGCGCGCATGACGAGCAGTACTTC.

This chain's CDR3 is CASTQGSQPQHF. In DNA, the CDR3 is TGTGCCAGTACCCAGGGGTCTCAGCCCCAGCATTTT. This chain links TRBV19 with TRBJ1-5; TRBD1 is a possible D gene (6 bases). The germline CDR1 and CDR2 sequences are LNHDA and SQIVND (reference sequence). With 7 bases removed from V and 6 bases from J, the gap between germline ends came to 10 bases. CDR3 length: 12 residues.

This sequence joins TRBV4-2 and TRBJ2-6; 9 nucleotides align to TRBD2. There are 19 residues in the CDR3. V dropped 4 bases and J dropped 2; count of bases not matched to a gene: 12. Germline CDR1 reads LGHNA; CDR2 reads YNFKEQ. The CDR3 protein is CASSPLGAGGLAGANVLTF. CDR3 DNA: TGTGCCAGCAGCCCCCTCGGGGCGGGGGGGCTTGCTGGGGCCAACGTCCTGACTTTC.